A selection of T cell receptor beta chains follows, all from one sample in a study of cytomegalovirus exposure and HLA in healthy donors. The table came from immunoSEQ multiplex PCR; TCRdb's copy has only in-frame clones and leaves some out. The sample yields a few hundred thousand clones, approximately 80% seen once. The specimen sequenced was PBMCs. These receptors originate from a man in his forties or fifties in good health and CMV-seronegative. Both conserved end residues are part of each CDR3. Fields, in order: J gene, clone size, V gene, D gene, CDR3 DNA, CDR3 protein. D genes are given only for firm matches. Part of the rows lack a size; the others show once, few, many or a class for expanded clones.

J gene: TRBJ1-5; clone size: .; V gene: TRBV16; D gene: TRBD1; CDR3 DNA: TGTGCCAGCAGTCCAATTGCCCGGGACAGGGGTGTTAGTCAGCCCCAGCATTTT; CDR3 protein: CASSPIARDRGVSQPQHF
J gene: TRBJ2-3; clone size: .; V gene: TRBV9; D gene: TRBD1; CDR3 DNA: TGTGCCAGCAGCGTTGACAGGGAGTATCCAGATACGCAGTATTTT; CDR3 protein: CASSVDREYPDTQYF
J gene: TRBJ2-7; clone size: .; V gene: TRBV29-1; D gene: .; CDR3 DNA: TGCAGCGTTGAAGGCCGGACATTCCCCTACGAGCAGTACTTC; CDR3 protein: CSVEGRTFPYEQYF
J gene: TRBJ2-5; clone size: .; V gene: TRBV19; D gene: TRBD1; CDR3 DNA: TGTGCCAGTAGAGGGACAGGGGTTGGGGAGACCCAGTACTTC; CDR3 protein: CASRGTGVGETQYF
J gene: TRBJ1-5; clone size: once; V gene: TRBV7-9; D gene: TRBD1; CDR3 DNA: TGTGCCAGCAGCTCAGGGGGCGGAGGGCAGCCCCAGCATTTT; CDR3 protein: CASSSGGGGQPQHF
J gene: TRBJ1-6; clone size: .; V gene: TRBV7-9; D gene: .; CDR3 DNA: TGTGCCAGCAGCCCCGAGGACAGAATTAATTCACCCCTCCACTTT; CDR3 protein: CASSPEDRINSPLHF
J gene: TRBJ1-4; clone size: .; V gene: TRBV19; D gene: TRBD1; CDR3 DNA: TGTGCCAGTAGTGCACAGACAGGGGCGCAGGAAAAACTGTTTTTT; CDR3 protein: CASSAQTGAQEKLFF
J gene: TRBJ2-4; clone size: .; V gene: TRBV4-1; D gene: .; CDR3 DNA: TGCGCCAGCAGCCAAGACCAGCCGGTGGCGGGCAAAAACATTCAGTACTTC; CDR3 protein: CASSQDQPVAGKNIQYF
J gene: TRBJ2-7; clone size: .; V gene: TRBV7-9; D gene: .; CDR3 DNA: TGTTCCAGCAGCTTGATGGGGGGTAGCGGAAACTATGGGGGGTACGAGCAGTACTTC; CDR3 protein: CSSSLMGGSGNYGGYEQYF
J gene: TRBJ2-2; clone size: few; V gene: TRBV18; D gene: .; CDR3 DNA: TGTGCCAGCTCATCAGGGAACACCGGGGAGCTGTTTTTT; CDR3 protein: CASSSGNTGELFF
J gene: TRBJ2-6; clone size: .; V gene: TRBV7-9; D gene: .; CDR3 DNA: TGTTCCAGCAGCCCCGCGGGCGGGGACTCTGGGGCCAACGTCCTGACTTTC; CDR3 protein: CSSSPAGGDSGANVLTF
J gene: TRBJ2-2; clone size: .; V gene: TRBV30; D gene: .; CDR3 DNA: TGTGCCTGTTTAGCGGTGGAGGCCGGGGAGCTGTTTTTT; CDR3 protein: CACLAVEAGELFF
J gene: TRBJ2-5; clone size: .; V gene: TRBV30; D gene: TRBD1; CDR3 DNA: TGTGCCGTACAGGGGTCGGAGGAGACCCAGTACTTC; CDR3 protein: CAVQGSEETQYF
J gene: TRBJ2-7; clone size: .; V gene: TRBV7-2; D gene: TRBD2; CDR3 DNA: TGTGCCAGCAGCAGAAGGGCTAGCGGGGGTATTTCCTACGAGCAGTACTTC; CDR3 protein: CASSRRASGGISYEQYF
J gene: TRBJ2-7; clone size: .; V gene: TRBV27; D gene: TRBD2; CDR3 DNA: TGTGCCAGCATGCCTAGCGGTTACTACGAGCAGTACTTC; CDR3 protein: CASMPSGYYEQYF
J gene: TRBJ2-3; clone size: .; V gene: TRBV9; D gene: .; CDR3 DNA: TGTGCCAGCAGCGTAGAAGGTGGGGGGACGACTGACCGAGATACGCAGTATTTT; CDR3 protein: CASSVEGGGTTDRDTQYF
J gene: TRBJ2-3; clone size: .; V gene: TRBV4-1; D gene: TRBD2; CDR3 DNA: TGCGCCAGCAGCCAAGAATTCAGACCCCGGGGTAGCGGGAGGAAAGATACGCAGTATTTT; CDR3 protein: CASSQEFRPRGSGRKDTQYF
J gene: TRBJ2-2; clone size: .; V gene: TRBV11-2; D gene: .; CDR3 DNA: TGTGCCAGCAACACCTACAGTGCCACCGGGGAGCTGTTTTTT; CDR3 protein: CASNTYSATGELFF
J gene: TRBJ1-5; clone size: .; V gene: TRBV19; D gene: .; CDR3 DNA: TGTGCCAGTGTATTAGGACAAATGTCCAATCAGCCCCAGCATTTT; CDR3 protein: CASVLGQMSNQPQHF
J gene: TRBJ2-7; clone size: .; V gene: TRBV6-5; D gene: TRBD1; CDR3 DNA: TGTGCCAGCACCCGCGGACAGGGGGCCTACGAGCAGTACTTC; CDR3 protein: CASTRGQGAYEQYF
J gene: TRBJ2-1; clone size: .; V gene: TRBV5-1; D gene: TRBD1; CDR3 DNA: TGCGCCAGCAGCTCAAACGACAGGGGTGGGCGGCATGAGCAGTTCTTC; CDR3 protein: CASSSNDRGGRHEQFF
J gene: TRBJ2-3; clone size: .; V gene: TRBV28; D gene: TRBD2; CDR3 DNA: TGTGCCAGCCGCACAGCGGGAGGGTCACAGCCTACGCAGTATTTT; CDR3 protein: CASRTAGGSQPTQYF
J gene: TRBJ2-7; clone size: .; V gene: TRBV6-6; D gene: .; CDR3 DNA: TGTGCCAGCAGGGGGCCAGGGTCTTTATACGAGCAGTACTTC; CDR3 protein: CASRGPGSLYEQYF
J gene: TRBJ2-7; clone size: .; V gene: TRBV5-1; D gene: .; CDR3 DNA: TGCGCCAGCAGCTTGGCCGGCGGAATAGGCGAGCAGTACTTC; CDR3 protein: CASSLAGGIGEQYF
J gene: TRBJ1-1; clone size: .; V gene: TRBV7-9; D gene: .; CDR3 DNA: TGTGCCAGCAGCTTATTTATCACTGAAGCTTTCTTT; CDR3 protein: CASSLFITEAFF
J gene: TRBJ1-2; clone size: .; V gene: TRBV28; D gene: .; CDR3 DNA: TGTGCCAGCAGTTTAGATATCGGCTATGGCTACACCTTC; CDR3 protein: CASSLDIGYGYTF
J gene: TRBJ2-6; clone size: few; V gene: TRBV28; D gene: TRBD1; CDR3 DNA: TGTGCCAGCAGGGACAGGGATGGGGCCAACGTCCTGACTTTC; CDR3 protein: CASRDRDGANVLTF
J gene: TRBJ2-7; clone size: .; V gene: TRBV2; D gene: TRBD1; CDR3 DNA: TGTGCCAGCAGTGACGGACAGGGCTACGAGCAGTACTTC; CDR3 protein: CASSDGQGYEQYF
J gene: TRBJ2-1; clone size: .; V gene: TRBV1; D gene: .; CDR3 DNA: TGCACCGCTCATTCTAGCGCCCTATGGGGGCAGTTCTTC; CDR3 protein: CTAHSSALWGQFF